The 21 T cell receptor beta chains reported below all come from one sample, sequenced in a study of CD8 T cells in ankylosing spondylitis. Study-level findings and limits: What seemed typical of ankylosing spondylitis blood was a TCR beta motif built from under 10 highly homologous variants.

The antigens for these receptors are not known. TCRdb processed the 5' RACE reads anew with MiXCR; each CDR3 protein has one entry. This sample has approximately 550,000 distinct CDR3 sequences, with about 13% found just once. Sequenced material: blood, either unsorted or a sorted T cell fraction (not recorded which). The receptors stem from a male donor with ankylosing spondylitis.

The chain carries TRBV11-2 and TRBJ2-6; tentatively, D is TRBD1 (5 bases). The CDR3 loop spans 18 amino acids. Per the germline V gene, CDR1 is SGHAT and CDR2 is FQNNGV. With 3 bases removed from V and 0 bases from J, the gap between germline ends came to 15 bases. The CDR3 sequence: CASSFSDQGLSGANVLTF. Here the CDR3 DNA reads TGTGCCAGCAGCTTTTCAGACCAGGGCCTCTCTGGGGCCAACGTCCTGACTTTC.

This clonotype was observed a few times. The J gene is TRBJ2-6, the V gene TRBV10-3; tentatively, D is TRBD2 (5 bases). The V end lost 3 bases, the J end lost 0 bases, and 6 bases lay between the germline ends. This CDR3 has 15 residues. The germline V gene has CDR1 ENHRY and CDR2 SYGVKD. The CDR3 is CAISDGSSGANVLTF. The DNA for the CDR3 is TGTGCCATCAGTGATGGGAGCTCTGGGGCCAACGTCCTGACTTTC.

This clonotype was recorded many times. This rearrangement joins TRBV5-1 to TRBJ1-1, with D uncertain. V was cut by 0 bases and J by 2 bases, with 8 bases left in between. Germline V lookup: CDR1 SGHRS, CDR2 YFSETQ. This CDR3 comprises 14 residues. CDR3 amino acids: CASSLGSSNTEAFF. CDR3 bases: TGCGCCAGCAGCTTGGGTAGCAGTAACACTGAAGCTTTCTTT. Complete variable domain (other parts from reference TRBV5-1 and TRBJ1-1): KAGVTQTPRYLIKTRGQQVTLSCSPISGHRSVSWYQQTPGQGLQFLFEYFSETQRNKGNFPGRFSGRQFSNSRSEMNVSTLELGDSALYLCASSLGSSNTEAFFGQGTRLTVV.

The chain recombines TRBV7-2 with TRBJ1-1; D remains unclear. The CDR3 extends over 15 amino acids. CDR1 is SGHTA and CDR2 is FQGNSA in the germline V gene. Trimming took 1 base from V and 1 from J, leaving 10 bases between them. The CDR3 spells CASSLVAGANTEAFF. The DNA of the CDR3 is TGTGCCAGCAGCTTAGTGGCAGGAGCGAACACTGAAGCTTTCTTT.

The CDR3 DNA is TGTGCCAGCAGATGGGGGGGTGGGGCAGATACGCAGTATTTT. Protein product: CASRWGGGADTQYF. The chain recombines TRBV7-2 with TRBJ2-3, with 7 bases aligning to TRBD2. This CDR3 has 14 residues. CDR1 and CDR2 (germline): SGHTA, FQGNSA. J lost 4 bases, V lost 6 bases, and 7 bases had no gene match.

This clonotype was picked up a small number of times. The gene calls are TRBV11-2 and TRBJ2-4; 8 bases match TRBD2. This CDR3 has 15 residues. Germline V gene data show CDR1 as SGHAT and CDR2 as FQNNGV. V lost 0 bases and J lost 5; bases outside the gene matches: 3. The CDR3 sequence: CASSLDGRVQNIQYF. Written as DNA, the CDR3 is TGTGCCAGCAGCTTAGACGGGAGGGTCCAAAACATTCAGTACTTC.

At least ten counts were recorded for this clonotype. This sequence joins TRBV5-1 and TRBJ2-1, with 12 bases aligning to TRBD1. Germline V gene lookup returns CDR1 SGHRS and CDR2 YFSETQ. The CDR3 has 15 residues. The V segment lost 2 bases and the J segment 6 bases; nucleotides outside the gene matches: 3. CDR3 nucleotides: TGCGCCAGCAGCTTTGGGACAGGGGGCATCAATGAGCAGTTCTTC. Amino acids: CASSFGTGGINEQFF.

This chain joins TRBV7-9 and TRBJ2-3; D is perhaps TRBD1 or TRBD2 (6 bases each). The CDR3 consists of 14 residues. The germline V gene has CDR1 SEHNR and CDR2 FQNEAQ (reference sequence). V was clipped by 2 bases and J by 5 bases, with 11 bases between them. The CDR3 protein is CASSLPGAVDTQYF. CDR3 DNA: TGTGCCAGCAGCTTACCGGGGGCGGTAGATACGCAGTATTTT.

This clonotype was seen many times. The chain recombines TRBV5-1 with TRBJ1-5; 7 bases match TRBD1. Germline V gene sequence: CDR1 SGHRS, CDR2 YFSETQ. V lost 4 bases to trimming and J lost 5 bases; unmatched junction nucleotides: 6. CDR3 length equals 14 residues. In nucleotides, the CDR3 is TGCGCCAGCAGCCCGACAGGGTACGATCAGCCCCAGCATTTT. It encodes CASSPTGYDQPQHF.

This clonotype was recorded many times. This chain connects TRBV7-2 to TRBJ2-4; TRBD2 matches at 7 bases. This CDR3 spans 14 amino acids. Trimming took 3 bases from V and 6 from J; bases not matched to a gene: 5. Germline V gene data show CDR1 as SGHTA and CDR2 as FQGNSA. CDR3 in DNA: TGTGCCAGCAGCTTCAGCAGGGAGGGAAACATTCAGTACTTC. Translated, it gives CASSFSREGNIQYF.

V is TRBV11-3 and J is TRBJ2-1, with TRBD2 identical over 11 bases. CDR1 is SGHNT, CDR2 YENEEA, per germline. The CDR3 extends over 14 amino acids. V dropped 10 bases and J dropped 8; count of bases not matched to a gene: 10. The CDR3 region is CAIRASGRSDEQFF. For the CDR3, the DNA is TGTGCCATCAGGGCTAGCGGGAGGTCAGATGAGCAGTTCTTC.

The table lists this clonotype with a few counts. The gene calls are TRBV24-1 and TRBJ2-5, with D tentatively TRBD1 (6 bases). The CDR3 contains 15 residues. The germline CDR1 and CDR2 sequences are KGHDR and SFDVKD. V was clipped by 5 bases and J by 0 bases, with 12 bases between them. Here the CDR3 DNA reads TGTGCCACCAGTGTCAGGGGTCGGTACCAAGAGACCCAGTACTTC. Protein product: CATSVRGRYQETQYF.

This clonotype was counted many times. The chain uses TRBV5-1 and TRBJ2-7; D possibly corresponds to TRBD1 (6 bases). The CDR3 spans 14 residues. CDR1 is SGHRS, CDR2 YFSETQ, per germline. The V gene lost 5 bases and the J gene lost 3 bases, with 15 bases spanning the gap. As DNA, the CDR3 is TGCGCCAGCAGGCCTCAAGGGGGAGTCTACGAGCAGTACTTC. Encoded protein: CASRPQGGVYEQYF.

J is TRBJ1-5 and V is TRBV24-1, with no clear D. Germline loops: CDR1 KGHDR, CDR2 SFDVKD. V lost 3 bases and J 0 bases, leaving 11 bases between the germline ends. CDR3 size: 16 residues. The CDR3 sequence is CATSDRTDYSNQPQHF. DNA of the CDR3: TGTGCCACCAGTGATAGAACAGACTATAGCAATCAGCCCCAGCATTTT.

The chain joins TRBV7-8 to TRBJ2-3; D is unclear. The germline V and J ends were trimmed by 5 bases and 0 bases, with 12 bases remaining between them. This CDR3 comprises 15 residues. Germline lookup yields CDR1 SGHVS and CDR2 FQNEAQ. The CDR3 loop reads CASSPRTPSTDTQYF. As DNA, the CDR3 is TGTGCCAGCAGCCCAAGGACCCCTAGCACAGATACGCAGTATTTT.

This clonotype has a handful of counts. The CDR3 region is CATSSSWGFGGELFF. The CDR3 DNA sequence: TGTGCCACCAGCAGCTCCTGGGGATTTGGCGGGGAGCTGTTTTTT. The chain uses TRBV15 and TRBJ2-2; D uncertain. The CDR3 totals 15 residues. Trimming removed 3 bases from V and 7 bases from J, with 15 bases in between. Germline V lookup: CDR1 LNHNV, CDR2 YYDKDF (reference sequence). Combining the CDR3 with reference TRBV15 and TRBJ2-2 gives the whole variable domain DAMVIQNPRYQVTQFGKPVTLSCSQTLNHNVMYWYQQKSSQAPKLLFHYYDKDFNNEADTPDNFQSRRPNTSFCFLDIRSPGLGDTAMYLCATSSSWGFGGELFFGEGSRLTVL.

The gene calls are TRBV24-1 and TRBJ2-2, with D perhaps matching TRBD2 (5 bases). Trimming removed 7 bases at V and 7 bases at J, with 12 bases between. CDR3 length: 13 residues. Germline CDR1 KGHDR, CDR2 SFDVKD. CDR3 region: CATSGEKGGELFF. The CDR3 DNA reads TGTGCCACCAGCGGGGAAAAGGGCGGGGAGCTGTTTTTT.

Of note for this clonotype: Given a much more abundant clone one base away, this may be a read error. The V call is TRBV11-2, the J call TRBJ2-3; D may be TRBD2 (6 bases). This CDR3 region has 13 residues. V lost 5 bases, J lost 4 bases, and 10 bases lay in between. Per the germline V gene, CDR1 is SGHAT and CDR2 is FQNNGV. In nucleotides, the CDR3 is TGTGCCAGCAGCGGAGGGGCTGCAGATACGCAGTATTTT. Amino acid sequence: CASSGGAADTQYF.

The V and J genes are TRBV27 and TRBJ2-1; 11 bases agree with TRBD2. J gave up 8 bases and V 3 bases, and 9 bases lay outside the gene matches. Germline CDR1 and CDR2: MNHEY and SMNVEV (reference sequence). CDR3 length equals 16 residues. CDR3 region: CASSFGTSGWGDEQFF. The CDR3 bases are TGTGCCAGCAGTTTCGGGACTAGCGGTTGGGGGGATGAGCAGTTCTTC.

The gene calls are TRBV27 and TRBJ2-3; the match to TRBD2 covers 11 bases. The germline CDR1 and CDR2 sequences are MNHEY and SMNVEV (reference sequence). The CDR3 has 13 amino acids. The ends lost 7 bases at V and 6 bases at J; junction bases unmatched: 3. In nucleotides, the CDR3 is TGTGCCAGCAAGACTAGCGGGAAGGATACGCAGTATTTT. It is translated as CASKTSGKDTQYF.

This clonotype was counted ten times or more. The gene calls are TRBV5-1 and TRBJ2-1; 9 bases map to TRBD2. The CDR3 covers 14 residues. The trim removed 2 bases at V and 7 bases at J, leaving 4 bases unmatched. In germline, CDR1 is SGHRS, CDR2 YFSETQ. CDR3 sequence (DNA): TGCGCCAGCAGCTTCCGCGGGAGGGAGAATGAGCAGTTCTTC. Translation: CASSFRGRENEQFF.